The 23 T cell receptor beta chains presented below share a single source sample, sequenced in a study of cytotoxic CD8 clonotypes in ibrutinib-treated CLL. TCRdb keeps only in-frame clones here, not all; method: immunoSEQ multiplex PCR. The sample includes 200,000 to 250,000 clones, 70% of them seen just once. The sequencing used PBMCs, collected after 24 months of ibrutinib treatment. These receptors were obtained from a human donor with chronic lymphocytic leukemia.

The rearrangement links TRBV28 to TRBJ2-7; D is uncertain. There are 13 residues in the CDR3. Per the germline V gene, CDR1 is MDHEN and CDR2 is SYDVKM. Trimming stripped 7 bases from V and 0 bases from J, with 10 bases between. CDR3 region: CASTDSSSYEQYF. The CDR3 nucleotides are TGTGCCAGCACGGATAGTAGCTCCTACGAGCAGTACTTC.

The V and J genes are TRBV4-3 and TRBJ2-7; 7 nucleotides match TRBD2. This CDR3 is 15 amino acids long. Trimming took 0 bases from V and 2 from J; bases not matched to a gene: 4. Germline assignment: CDR1 LGHNA and CDR2 YSLEER. The CDR3 is CASSQDRAGPYEQYF. As DNA, the CDR3 is TGCGCCAGCAGCCAAGACCGAGCGGGGCCCTACGAGCAGTACTTC.

The genes are TRBV27 and TRBJ2-1; 8 bases fit TRBD2. Germline V gene lookup returns CDR1 MNHEY and CDR2 SMNVEV (reference sequence). The CDR3 totals 15 residues. J gave up 4 bases and V 6 bases, and 8 bases lay outside the gene matches. CDR3 in amino acids: CASRRTSQSYNEQFF. In nucleotides, the CDR3 is TGTGCCAGCAGGAGGACTAGCCAAAGTTACAATGAGCAGTTCTTC.

V and J are TRBV5-1 and TRBJ2-5; perhaps TRBD1 as D (6 bases). V was cut by 4 bases and J by 4 bases, with 11 bases left in between. Germline V CDR1 and CDR2: SGHRS, YFSETQ. The CDR3 sequence is 13 residues long. The CDR3 DNA sequence: TGCGCCAGCAGCAGGGACACCGCAGAGACCCAGTACTTC. It yields the protein CASSRDTAETQYF.

The genes are TRBV7-8 and TRBJ2-1; 9 nucleotides agree with TRBD1. The CDR3 is made up of 16 amino acids. Germline CDR1 is SGHVS and CDR2 is FQNEAQ. V gave up 5 bases and J gave up 1 base; unmatched junction bases: 6. The CDR3 nucleotides are TGTGCCAGCAGCGGAAAGGGACAGGGTTCCTACAATGAGCAGTTCTTC. Protein sequence: CASSGKGQGSYNEQFF.

The chain employs TRBV4-2 and TRBJ2-7; D is ambiguous. The CDR3 totals 14 residues. The ends were cut back, 0 bases at V and 5 bases at J, with 11 bases in the middle. The V gene's germline CDR1 is LGHNA and CDR2 YNFKEQ. The CDR3 region is CASSQDRGPDEQYF. In nucleotides, the CDR3 is TGTGCCAGCAGCCAAGACCGAGGTCCGGACGAGCAGTACTTC.

This clone was observed a few times. The chain has TRBV30 and TRBJ1-2, with a possible D match to TRBD1 (5 bases). Germline assignment: CDR1 GTSNPN and CDR2 SVGIG (reference sequence). The CDR3 covers 14 residues. Trimming left V 3 bases short and J 6 bases short, with 17 bases between. The CDR3 sequence is CAWSRPGARDGYTF. The CDR3 nucleotides read TGTGCCTGGAGCCGCCCCGGGGCTAGGGATGGCTACACCTTC.

This chain links TRBV25-1 with TRBJ2-7; D perhaps matches TRBD2 (6 bases). The germline V gene encodes CDR1 MGHDK and CDR2 SYGVNS. V was pared by 4 bases and J by 6 bases, with 19 bases between. This CDR3 region has 15 residues. The CDR3 is CASSGPTGRAVEQYF. CDR3 coding DNA: TGTGCCAGCAGTGGGCCCACCGGGAGAGCTGTCGAGCAGTACTTC.

The J gene is TRBJ1-6, the V gene TRBV13, with D possibly matching TRBD1 (6 bases). This CDR3 spans 14 amino acids. The germline V and J ends were trimmed by 3 bases and 10 bases, with 13 bases remaining between them. Germline-derived CDR1 and CDR2 are PRHDT and FYEKMQ (reference sequence). CDR3 in DNA: TGTGCCAGCAGCTTGAAGTCAGGGGCGTCACCCCTCCACTTT. Amino acid sequence: CASSLKSGASPLHF.

This chain connects TRBV19 to TRBJ2-7; D possibly matches TRBD1 or TRBD2 (5 bases each). CDR3 size: 13 residues. V was clipped by 5 bases and J by 2 bases, with 10 bases between them. Germline V gene lookup returns CDR1 LNHDA and CDR2 SQIVND (reference sequence). The chain's CDR3 is CASSGPGPYEQYF. The CDR3 DNA is TGTGCCAGTAGTGGTCCGGGACCCTACGAGCAGTACTTC.

This rearrangement joins TRBV6-1 to TRBJ2-1; D perhaps matches TRBD2 (6 bases). The CDR3 totals 15 residues. Germline lookup yields CDR1 MNHNS and CDR2 SASEGT. V lost 2 bases, J lost 4 bases, and 12 bases lay in between. CDR3: CASSEWRGGYNEQFF. The CDR3 DNA sequence: TGTGCCAGCAGTGAATGGCGGGGAGGATACAATGAGCAGTTCTTC.

CDR3 residues: CASSFGFATNEKLFF. The CDR3 region has the DNA TGTGCCAGCAGTTTTGGGTTTGCAACTAATGAAAAACTGTTTTTT. V and J are TRBV27 and TRBJ1-4; D not resolved. Germline CDR1 and CDR2: MNHEY and SMNVEV (reference sequence). The CDR3 is 15 residues long. With 3 bases removed from V and 0 bases from J, the gap between germline ends came to 8 bases.

The chain recombines TRBV13 with TRBJ2-1; 8 bases agree with TRBD2. V lost 2 bases, J lost 7 bases, and 7 bases stayed unmatched. The germline V gene encodes CDR1 PRHDT and CDR2 FYEKMQ (reference sequence). The CDR3 contains 15 residues. The CDR3 region is CASSLSSGTRNEQFF. The CDR3 coding sequence is TGTGCCAGCAGCTTATCCTCCGGGACTAGAAATGAGCAGTTCTTC.

CDR3 in DNA: TGTGCCAGCAGTTTACTGGGGCCCGTAAACACCATATATTTT. It encodes CASSLLGPVNTIYF. V gene TRBV28 combines with J gene TRBJ1-3; tentative D call: TRBD1 (5 bases). The ends were cut back, 2 bases at V and 6 bases at J, with 11 bases in the middle. The CDR3 is 14 residues long. Germline values: CDR1 MDHEN, CDR2 SYDVKM.

The chain couples TRBV5-1 to TRBJ2-2; unclear D gene. Germline assignment: CDR1 SGHRS and CDR2 YFSETQ. With 4 bases removed from V and 6 bases from J, the gap between germline ends came to 10 bases. This CDR3 has 13 amino acids. CDR3 amino acids: CASSQAWAGELFF. For the CDR3, the DNA is TGCGCCAGCAGCCAGGCGTGGGCCGGGGAGCTGTTTTTT.

The chain links TRBV6-6 to TRBJ2-7; D possibly matches TRBD1 or TRBD2 (5 bases each). The V end lost 7 bases, the J end lost 2 bases, and 18 bases lay between the germline ends. The V gene's germline CDR1 is MNHNY and CDR2 SVGAGI (reference sequence). CDR3 length: 15 residues. The DNA of the CDR3 is TGTGCCAGCAATTTACTCCCGAGGGACCCCTACGAGCAGTACTTC. As protein: CASNLLPRDPYEQYF.

The genes are TRBV28 and TRBJ1-5; D possibly corresponds to TRBD1 (6 bases). The CDR3 length is 14 residues. With 5 bases removed from V and 4 bases from J, the gap between germline ends came to 12 bases. Germline values: CDR1 MDHEN, CDR2 SYDVKM. The CDR3, as DNA: TGTGCCAGCAGTCGTGGGGGGCTGAATCAGCCCCAGCATTTT. Its translation is CASSRGGLNQPQHF.

This rearrangement joins TRBV11-2 to TRBJ2-3; D gene uncertain. CDR1 SGHAT and CDR2 FQNNGV come from the germline V gene. The ends were cut back, 3 bases at V and 0 bases at J, with 4 bases in the middle. CDR3 size: 13 residues. CDR3 DNA sequence: TGTGCCAGCAGCTTGGAGAGCACAGATACGCAGTATTTT. Its translation: CASSLESTDTQYF. The complete variable domain, with remaining parts taken from reference TRBV11-2 and TRBJ2-3, reads EAGVAQSPRYKIIEKRQSVAFWCNPISGHATLYWYQQILGQGPKLLIQFQNNGVVDDSQLPKDRFSAERLKGVDSTLKIQPAKLEDSAVYLCASSLESTDTQYFGPGTRLTVL.

The rearrangement uses TRBV2 and TRBJ2-7; no clear D gene. V shed 4 bases and J shed 6 bases, with 10 bases lying between them. CDR1 is SNHLY and CDR2 is FYNNEI in the germline V gene. The CDR3 loop spans 12 amino acids. The CDR3 nucleotides are TGTGCCAGCAGTGCTAACCCCACCGAGCAGTACTTC. Encoded protein: CASSANPTEQYF.

The V and J genes are TRBV27 and TRBJ2-5; D possibly corresponds to TRBD1 (6 bases). The germline V gene has CDR1 MNHEY and CDR2 SMNVEV (reference sequence). Trimming took 6 bases from V and 5 from J, leaving 13 bases between them. CDR3 length: 13 amino acids. CDR3 amino acids: CASRGRGRETQYF. CDR3 coding DNA: TGTGCCAGCAGGGGCAGGGGCCGGGAGACCCAGTACTTC.

This chain connects TRBV11-2 to TRBJ2-1; 13 bases line up with TRBD2. CDR3 length: 16 residues. J was trimmed by 2 bases and V by 3 bases; bases with no gene match: 1. Germline CDR1 is SGHAT and CDR2 is FQNNGV. In DNA, the CDR3 is TGTGCCAGCAGCTTGGGGACTAGCGGGACCTACAATGAGCAGTTCTTC. It yields the protein CASSLGTSGTYNEQFF.

The chain employs TRBV27 and TRBJ2-1; 10 bases fit TRBD2. CDR3 length: 13 amino acids. CDR1 MNHEY and CDR2 SMNVEV come from the germline V gene (reference sequence). With 8 bases clipped from V and 7 bases from J, the junction kept 5 bases outside the gene matches. The CDR3 spells CASRRSGRNEQFF. Here the CDR3 DNA reads TGTGCCAGCCGCCGTAGCGGGAGGAATGAGCAGTTCTTC.

This clone was detected once. The chain has TRBV6-5 and TRBJ2-1; D unresolved. The CDR3 length is 15 residues. Germline V lookup: CDR1 MNHEY, CDR2 SVGAGI. Between the trimmed V and J ends, which lost 4 bases and 3 bases, there was a span of 13 bases. CDR3 residues: CASSSLTSIYNEQFF. In DNA, the CDR3 is TGTGCCAGCAGTTCCCTGACCTCGATCTACAATGAGCAGTTCTTC.